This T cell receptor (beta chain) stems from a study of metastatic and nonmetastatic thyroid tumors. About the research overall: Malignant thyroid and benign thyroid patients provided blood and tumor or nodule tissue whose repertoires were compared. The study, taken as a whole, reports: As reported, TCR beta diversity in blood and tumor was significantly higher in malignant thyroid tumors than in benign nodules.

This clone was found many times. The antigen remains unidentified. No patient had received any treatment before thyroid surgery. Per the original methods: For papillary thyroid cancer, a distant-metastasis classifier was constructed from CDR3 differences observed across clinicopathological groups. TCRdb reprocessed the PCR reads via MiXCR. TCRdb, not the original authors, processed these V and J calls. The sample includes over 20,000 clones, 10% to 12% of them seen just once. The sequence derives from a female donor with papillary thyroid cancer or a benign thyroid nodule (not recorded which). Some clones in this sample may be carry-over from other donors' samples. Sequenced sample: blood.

The chain's CDR3 is CATSDFSQTSGTGELFF. In DNA, the CDR3 is TGTGCCACCAGTGATTTTTCCCAGACTAGCGGAACCGGGGAGCTGTTTTTT. This chain connects TRBV24-1 to TRBJ2-2; 9 nucleotides match TRBD2. The germline gives CDR1 KGHDR, CDR2 SFDVKD. The V segment lost 1 base and the J segment 5 bases; nucleotides outside the gene matches: 7. This CDR3 is 17 amino acids long.